The 28 T cell receptor beta chains in this list originate from one sample, sequenced in a study of CD8 T cells in ankylosing spondylitis. MiXCR, applied by TCRdb to the 5' RACE reads, yields one record per CDR3 protein. This sample has approximately 290,000 distinct CDR3 sequences, with less than 25% found just once. Sequenced sample: blood, either unsorted or a sorted T cell fraction (not recorded which). Receptors were obtained from a female donor with ankylosing spondylitis or in good health (not recorded which).

This clonotype was seen only a few times. The chain joins TRBV12-3 or TRBV12-4 to TRBJ1-1, with D possibly TRBD1 on 5 matching bases. This CDR3 has 15 residues. V was clipped by 5 bases and J by 1 base, with 14 bases between them. The CDR3 is CASSGLDTRNTEAFF. The CDR3 DNA reads TGTGCCAGCAGTGGGTTGGACACAAGGAACACTGAAGCTTTCTTT.

A few counts support this clonotype. J is TRBJ1-1 and V is TRBV18; the D gene is possibly TRBD1 (5 bases). Germline V CDR1 and CDR2: KGHSH, LQKENI. With 1 base removed from V and 5 bases from J, the gap between germline ends came to 8 bases. The CDR3 runs 13 residues. The CDR3 DNA reads as TGTGCCAGCTCACCACAGGGGCGGACTGAAGCTTTCTTT. It yields the protein CASSPQGRTEAFF. Looking up the rest from reference TRBV18 and TRBJ1-1 gives the full variable domain: NAGVMQNPRHLVRRRGQEARLRCSPMKGHSHVYWYRQLPEEGLKFMVYLQKENIIDESGMPKERFSAEFPKEGPSILRIQQVVRGDSAAYFCASSPQGRTEAFFGQGTRLTVV.

This clonotype was detected a few times. V usage is TRBV20-1 and J usage is TRBJ2-5; D not certain. Germline V gene lookup returns CDR1 DFQATT and CDR2 SNEGSKA (reference sequence). The CDR3 is made up of 14 amino acids. V was trimmed by 4 bases and J by 0 bases, leaving 12 bases between them. The CDR3 loop is CSAIAAGYQETQYF. CDR3 DNA: TGCAGTGCTATAGCAGCCGGGTACCAAGAGACCCAGTACTTC.

This sequence joins TRBV20-1 and TRBJ1-2; 8 bases are shared with TRBD1. The CDR3 is 14 amino acids. From germline, CDR1 is DFQATT and CDR2 SNEGSKA (reference sequence). V was pared by 6 bases and J by 2 bases, with 8 bases of the junction left unmatched. The DNA of the CDR3 is TGCAGTGCAACCCGGACAGGGAAAAACTATGGCTACACCTTC. Translating it yields CSATRTGKNYGYTF.

This clonotype was detected many times. CDR3 in DNA: TGCGCCAGCAGCTTGGCGGTCTCCTACAATGAGCAGTTCTTC. Translating gives CASSLAVSYNEQFF. The rearrangement links TRBV5-1 to TRBJ2-1; D is ambiguous. V was shortened by 0 bases and J by 0 bases, with 4 bases between the two germline ends. The CDR3 totals 14 residues. Germline CDR1 SGHRS, CDR2 YFSETQ.

This clonotype occurred many times. The rearrangement links TRBV5-1 to TRBJ2-1; possible D gene TRBD1, 6 bases. CDR1 is SGHRS and CDR2 is YFSETQ in the germline V gene. Trimming removed 1 base from V and 2 bases from J, with 10 bases in between. The CDR3 extends over 15 amino acids. CDR3 coding DNA: TGCGCCAGCAGCTTGAAACAGGGTGCCTACAATGAGCAGTTCTTC. Amino acid sequence: CASSLKQGAYNEQFF.

This clonotype was recorded many times. The chain uses TRBV4-3 and TRBJ2-1; 10 nucleotides align to TRBD2. Germline CDR1 is LGHNA and CDR2 is YSLEER. V dropped 0 bases and J dropped 3; count of bases not matched to a gene: 8. CDR3 length: 18 amino acids. This CDR3 reads CASSQDLASGRFYNEQFF. CDR3 DNA sequence: TGCGCCAGCAGCCAAGATTTGGCTAGCGGGAGATTCTACAATGAGCAGTTCTTC.

There are a few counts of this clonotype. The chain recombines TRBV7-2 with TRBJ2-1; 8 bases are shared with TRBD2. This CDR3 is 16 amino acids long. The V and J ends lost 0 bases and 7 bases, in that order; junction bases with no gene match: 8. CDR1 is SGHTA, CDR2 FQGNSA, per germline. In DNA, the CDR3 is TGTGCCAGCAGCTTAGCGAGGGTAGCGGGAAATAATGAGCAGTTCTTC. Amino acid sequence: CASSLARVAGNNEQFF. Full variable domain (outside the CDR3, taken from reference TRBV7-2 and TRBJ2-1): GAGVSQSPSNKVTEKGKDVELRCDPISGHTALYWYRQSLGQGLEFLIYFQGNSAPDKSGLPSDRFSAERTGGSVSTLTIQRTQQEDSAVYLCASSLARVAGNNEQFFGPGTRLTVL.

The rearrangement uses TRBV6-4 and TRBJ1-2, with TRBD1 identical over 9 bases. CDR3 size: 14 residues. CDR1 is MRHNA and CDR2 is SNTAGT in the germline V gene. The V segment lost 8 bases and the J segment 7 bases; nucleotides outside the gene matches: 11. The CDR3 sequence: CASQMTATGGGYTF. CDR3 nucleotides: TGTGCCAGCCAAATGACCGCGACAGGGGGTGGCTACACCTTC.

This clonotype was recorded at least ten times. The chain has TRBV24-1 and TRBJ1-5; no clear D gene. Per the germline V gene, CDR1 is KGHDR and CDR2 is SFDVKD. The V end lost 7 bases, the J end lost 2 bases, and 11 bases lay between the germline ends. The CDR3 runs 14 residues. The CDR3 DNA sequence: TGTGCCACCAGCCGGGCGGGTGGCAATCAGCCCCAGCATTTT. This codes for CATSRAGGNQPQHF.

The chain is built from TRBV19 and TRBJ1-4; D is unclear. The ends were cut back, 10 bases at V and 0 bases at J, with 12 bases in the middle. Germline values: CDR1 LNHDA, CDR2 SQIVND (reference sequence). The CDR3 is 14 amino acids. CDR3 residues: CATRPRATNEKLFF. The CDR3 bases are TGTGCCACCAGACCGAGGGCAACTAATGAAAAACTGTTTTTT.

V usage is TRBV20-1 and J usage is TRBJ1-5; 9 nucleotides agree with TRBD1. This CDR3 has 14 residues. The ends lost 5 bases at V and 2 bases at J; junction bases unmatched: 4. Germline assignment: CDR1 DFQATT and CDR2 SNEGSKA (reference sequence). This CDR3 reads CSASTGGGNQPQHF. The CDR3 DNA is TGCAGTGCTTCGACAGGGGGTGGCAATCAGCCCCAGCATTTT.

This clonotype showed up just a few times. V and J are TRBV20-1 and TRBJ2-5; a possible D gene is TRBD2 (5 bases). This CDR3 spans 14 amino acids. Trimming pared 3 bases from V and 5 bases from J, leaving 16 bases between. In germline, CDR1 is DFQATT, CDR2 SNEGSKA (reference sequence). The CDR3 DNA is TGCAGTGCTAGCCGGTTCGGGAATCTGGAGACCCAGTACTTC. This gives the protein CSASRFGNLETQYF.

The rearrangement uses TRBV20-1 and TRBJ2-7, with D unclear. The V gene's germline CDR1 is DFQATT and CDR2 SNEGSKA (reference sequence). V was shortened by 1 base and J by 3 bases, with 16 bases between the two germline ends. CDR3 size: 15 residues. CDR3 region: CSARAETPPDYEQYF. In DNA, the CDR3 is TGCAGTGCTAGAGCTGAGACTCCTCCTGACTACGAGCAGTACTTC.

In its sample, this clonotype was seen a few times. V is TRBV4-3 and J is TRBJ2-5, with TRBD2 as a possible D gene (5 bases). Germline V gives CDR1 LGHNA, CDR2 YSLEER. Trimming shortened V by 0 bases and J by 5 bases, and 16 bases separated the two germline ends. The CDR3 has 16 residues. This CDR3 is CASSQESGRGWETQYF. For the CDR3, the DNA is TGCGCCAGCAGCCAAGAATCAGGTCGGGGATGGGAGACCCAGTACTTC.

V is TRBV3-1 and J is TRBJ2-5; possibly TRBD1 or TRBD2 for D (6 bases each). The V gene lost 0 bases and the J gene lost 2 bases, with 19 bases spanning the gap. The germline V gene encodes CDR1 LGHDT and CDR2 YNNKEL (reference sequence). The CDR3 covers 18 residues. CDR3 region: CASSQETRRGVPQETQYF. The CDR3 bases are TGTGCCAGCAGCCAAGAAACGCGGAGGGGGGTACCTCAAGAGACCCAGTACTTC.

This clonotype was recorded at least ten times. In DNA, the CDR3 is TGTGCCAGCAGCACCCGACTAGCGGGGAGCTCCTACAATGAGCAGTTCTTC. This translates into CASSTRLAGSSYNEQFF. The chain recombines TRBV9 with TRBJ2-1; 11 nucleotides agree with TRBD2. Trimming removed 4 bases from V and 0 bases from J; junction bases left unmatched: 6. The germline CDR1 and CDR2 sequences are SGDLS and YYNGEE. This CDR3 is built from 17 residues.

The chain couples TRBV29-1 to TRBJ1-2; D is uncertain. The V end lost 3 bases, the J end lost 8 bases, and 13 bases lay between the germline ends. The CDR3 covers 12 residues. CDR1 is SQVTM and CDR2 is ANQGSEA in the germline V gene. CDR3 nucleotides: TGCAGCGTTGAGAGGGCCTTCGGGGGCTACACCTTC. Translation: CSVERAFGGYTF.

The chain is built from TRBV6-5 and TRBJ2-3; D may be TRBD2 (6 bases). The germline V and J ends were trimmed by 4 bases and 0 bases, with 11 bases remaining between them. The CDR3 is 15 residues long. CDR1 is MNHEY and CDR2 is SVGAGI in the germline V gene. The CDR3 spells CASSFGGTSTDTQYF. The DNA of the CDR3 is TGTGCCAGCAGTTTTGGCGGGACTAGCACAGATACGCAGTATTTT.

This clonotype appeared many times. V gene TRBV20-1 combines with J gene TRBJ1-3; no clear D gene. Deletions cut 0 bases from V and 0 bases from J, with 9 bases between. CDR1 and CDR2 (germline): DFQATT, SNEGSKA (reference sequence). CDR3 size: 15 residues. The chain's CDR3 is CSARDFRSSGNTIYF. The CDR3 nucleotides read TGCAGTGCTAGAGATTTCAGATCCTCTGGAAACACCATATATTTT.

The gene calls are TRBV9 and TRBJ2-7, with D tentatively TRBD1 (6 bases). V lost 4 bases and J lost 7, with 15 bases in between. Per germline, CDR1 SGDLS and CDR2 YYNGEE. This CDR3 is 13 amino acids long. CDR3 nucleotides: TGTGCCAGCAGCCCCCAACCTCAGGGGGAGCAGTACTTC. Translating gives CASSPQPQGEQYF. The entire variable domain, with the rest obtained from reference TRBV9 and TRBJ2-7, is as follows: DSGVTQTPKHLITATGQRVTLRCSPRSGDLSVYWYQQSLDQGLQFLIQYYNGEERAKGNILERFSAQQFPDLHSELNLSSLELGDSALYFCASSPQPQGEQYFGPGTRLTVT.

The chain carries TRBV4-3 and TRBJ2-3; perhaps TRBD1 as D (5 bases). The CDR3 totals 15 residues. V lost 0 bases and J 1 base, leaving 8 bases between the germline ends. Germline CDR1 is LGHNA and CDR2 is YSLEER. For the CDR3, the DNA is TGCGCCAGCAGCCAAGACAGGGTGGGCACAGATACGCAGTATTTT. This gives the protein CASSQDRVGTDTQYF.

This clonotype was observed a handful of times. The genes are TRBV25-1 and TRBJ2-1, with TRBD2 matching over 9 bases. The CDR3 extends over 17 amino acids. The V and J ends lost 4 bases and 5 bases, in that order; junction bases with no gene match: 12. Germline CDR1 and CDR2: MGHDK and SYGVNS. As DNA, the CDR3 is TGTGCCAGCAGTGTAGCGGTGAGGGGACTAGCCAACAATGAGCAGTTCTTC. Residues: CASSVAVRGLANNEQFF.

A few counts support this clonotype. The V gene is TRBV11-3, the J gene TRBJ2-1, with TRBD2 matching over 13 bases. The germline V gene has CDR1 SGHNT and CDR2 YENEEA. The V segment lost 5 bases and the J segment 4 bases; nucleotides outside the gene matches: 8. The CDR3 is 17 residues long. In DNA form, the CDR3 reads TGTGCCAGCAGCCCAGGACTAGCGGGAGTTCTTTACAATGAGCAGTTCTTC. Residues: CASSPGLAGVLYNEQFF.

In this sample, this clonotype turned up many times. This chain connects TRBV9 to TRBJ2-5, with a weak D call TRBD2 (6 bases). Germline V CDR1 and CDR2: SGDLS, YYNGEE. The ends were cut back, 4 bases at V and 5 bases at J, with 15 bases in the middle. The CDR3 has 14 residues. CDR3 residues: CASSPDRRGETQYF. The CDR3 nucleotides read TGTGCCAGCAGCCCCGACCGCCGGGGGGAGACCCAGTACTTC.

This clonotype was picked up many times. This chain uses TRBV12-3 or TRBV12-4 with TRBJ2-3, with 13 bases fitting TRBD2. V shed 5 bases, J shed 4 bases, and the junction held 6 bases outside the gene matches. The CDR3 extends over 16 amino acids. The chain's CDR3 is CASSPGLAGAPDTQYF. The DNA of the CDR3 is TGTGCCAGCAGTCCAGGACTAGCGGGAGCCCCAGATACGCAGTATTTT.

This clonotype was recorded a few times. The chain uses TRBV10-3 and TRBJ2-5, with 10 nucleotides matching TRBD2. The CDR3 has 15 amino acids. In germline, CDR1 is ENHRY, CDR2 SYGVKD. The V and J ends lost 5 bases and 4 bases, in that order; junction bases with no gene match: 7. The CDR3 protein is CAISPGVAGGETQYF. In nucleotides, the CDR3 is TGTGCCATCAGTCCCGGGGTAGCGGGAGGAGAGACCCAGTACTTC.

This clonotype was picked up many times. The chain recombines TRBV20-1 with TRBJ2-7; D gene uncertain. This CDR3 contains 13 residues. Germline CDR1 and CDR2: DFQATT and SNEGSKA (reference sequence). The V and J ends lost 3 bases and 5 bases respectively, with 14 bases between them. This CDR3 is CSASEKLLHEQYF. The CDR3 DNA is TGCAGTGCTAGCGAGAAGCTATTACACGAGCAGTACTTC.